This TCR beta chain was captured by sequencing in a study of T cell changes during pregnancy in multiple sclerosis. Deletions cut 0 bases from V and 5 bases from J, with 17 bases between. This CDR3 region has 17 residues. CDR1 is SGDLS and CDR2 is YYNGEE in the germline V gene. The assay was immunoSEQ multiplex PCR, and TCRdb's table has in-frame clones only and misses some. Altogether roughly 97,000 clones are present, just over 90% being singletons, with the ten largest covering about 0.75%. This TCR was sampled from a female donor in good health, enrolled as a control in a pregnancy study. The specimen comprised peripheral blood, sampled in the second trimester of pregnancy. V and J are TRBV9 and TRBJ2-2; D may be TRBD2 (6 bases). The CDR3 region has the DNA TGTGCCAGCAGCGTAGGTCTAGCGAAAGGGGTGACCGGGGAGCTGTTTTTT. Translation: CASSVGLAKGVTGELFF.